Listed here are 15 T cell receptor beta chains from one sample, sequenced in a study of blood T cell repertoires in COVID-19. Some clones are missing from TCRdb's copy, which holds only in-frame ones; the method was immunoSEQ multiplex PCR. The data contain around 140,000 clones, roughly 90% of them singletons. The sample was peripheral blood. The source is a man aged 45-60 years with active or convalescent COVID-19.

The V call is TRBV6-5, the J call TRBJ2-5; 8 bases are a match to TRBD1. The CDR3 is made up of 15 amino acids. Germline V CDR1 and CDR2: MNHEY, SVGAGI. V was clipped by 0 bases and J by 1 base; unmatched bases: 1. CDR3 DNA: TGTGCCAGCAGTTACTCAACAGGGGGCCAAGAGACCCAGTACTTC. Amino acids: CASSYSTGGQETQYF.

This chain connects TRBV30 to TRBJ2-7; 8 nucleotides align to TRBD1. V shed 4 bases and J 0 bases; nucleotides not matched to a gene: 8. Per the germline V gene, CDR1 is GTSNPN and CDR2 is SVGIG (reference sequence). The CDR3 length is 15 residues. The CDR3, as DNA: TGTGCCTGGACCATAGAAGGGACAGGCTCCTACGAGCAGTACTTC. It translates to CAWTIEGTGSYEQYF.

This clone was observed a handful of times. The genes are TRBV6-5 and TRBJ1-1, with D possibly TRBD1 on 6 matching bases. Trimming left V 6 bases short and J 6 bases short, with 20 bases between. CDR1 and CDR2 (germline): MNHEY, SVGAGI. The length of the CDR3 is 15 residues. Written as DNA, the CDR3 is TGTGCCAGCAGCAAGACCATTAGGGACATCCCTGAAGCTTTCTTT. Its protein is CASSKTIRDIPEAFF.

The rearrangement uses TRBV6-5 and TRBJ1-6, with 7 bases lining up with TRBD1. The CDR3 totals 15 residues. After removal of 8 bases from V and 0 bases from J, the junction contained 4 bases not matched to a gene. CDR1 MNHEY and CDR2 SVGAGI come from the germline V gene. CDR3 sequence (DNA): TGTGCCAGCCCACGGGACAGCTCCTATAATTCACCCCTCCACTTT. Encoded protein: CASPRDSSYNSPLHF.

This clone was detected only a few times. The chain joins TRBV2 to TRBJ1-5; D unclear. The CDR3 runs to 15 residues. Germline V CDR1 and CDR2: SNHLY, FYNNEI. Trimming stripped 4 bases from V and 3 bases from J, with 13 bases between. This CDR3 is CASSALGNTNQPQHF. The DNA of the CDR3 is TGTGCCAGCAGTGCACTAGGAAATACCAATCAGCCCCAGCATTTT.

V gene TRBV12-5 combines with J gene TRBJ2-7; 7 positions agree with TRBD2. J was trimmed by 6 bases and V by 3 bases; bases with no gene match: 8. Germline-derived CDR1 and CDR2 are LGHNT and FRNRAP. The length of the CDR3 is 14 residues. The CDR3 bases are TGTGCTAGTGGTTTCTTTAGCGGGTTCGGCGAGCAGTACTTC. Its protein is CASGFFSGFGEQYF.

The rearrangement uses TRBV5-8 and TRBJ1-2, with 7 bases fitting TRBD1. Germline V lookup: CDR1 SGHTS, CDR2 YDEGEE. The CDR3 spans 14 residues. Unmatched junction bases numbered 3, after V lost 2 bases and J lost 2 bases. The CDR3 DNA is TGTGCCAGCAGCTTCGGCAGGGGGAACTATGGCTACACCTTC. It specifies CASSFGRGNYGYTF. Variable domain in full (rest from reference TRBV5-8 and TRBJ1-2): EAGVTQSPTHLIKTRGQQATLRCSPISGHTSVYWYQQALGLGLQFLLWYDEGEERNRGNFPPRFSGRQFPNYSSELNVNALELEDSALYLCASSFGRGNYGYTFGSGTRLTVV.

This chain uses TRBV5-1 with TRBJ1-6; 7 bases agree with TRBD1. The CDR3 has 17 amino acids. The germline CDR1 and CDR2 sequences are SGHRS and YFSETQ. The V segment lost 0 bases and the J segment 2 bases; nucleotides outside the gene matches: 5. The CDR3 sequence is CASSLEGGPTYNSPLHF. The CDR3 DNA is TGCGCCAGCAGCTTGGAAGGGGGCCCCACCTATAATTCACCCCTCCACTTT.

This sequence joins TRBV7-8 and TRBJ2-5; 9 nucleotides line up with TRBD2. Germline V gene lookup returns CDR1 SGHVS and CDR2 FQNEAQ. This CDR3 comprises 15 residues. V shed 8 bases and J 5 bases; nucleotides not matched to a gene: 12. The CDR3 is CASCMGLAGWETQYF. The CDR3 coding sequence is TGTGCCAGCTGTATGGGGCTAGCGGGATGGGAGACCCAGTACTTC.

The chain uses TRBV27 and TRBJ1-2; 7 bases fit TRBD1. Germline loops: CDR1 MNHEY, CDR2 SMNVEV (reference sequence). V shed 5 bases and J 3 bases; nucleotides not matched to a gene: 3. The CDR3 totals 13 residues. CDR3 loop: CASSRQGYYGYTF. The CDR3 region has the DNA TGTGCCAGCAGTCGACAGGGCTACTATGGCTACACCTTC.

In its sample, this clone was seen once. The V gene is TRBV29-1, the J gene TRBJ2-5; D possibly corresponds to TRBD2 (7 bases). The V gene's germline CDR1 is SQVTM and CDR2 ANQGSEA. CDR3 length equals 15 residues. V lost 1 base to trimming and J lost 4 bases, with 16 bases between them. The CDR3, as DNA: TGCAGCGTTGAAGTCTCGGGGAGGGGGACAGAGACCCAGTACTTC. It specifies CSVEVSGRGTETQYF.

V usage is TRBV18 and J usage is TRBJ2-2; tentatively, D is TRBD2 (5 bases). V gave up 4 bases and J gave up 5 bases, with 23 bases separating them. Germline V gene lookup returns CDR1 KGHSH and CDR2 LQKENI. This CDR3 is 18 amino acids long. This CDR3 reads CASSRNSGSGHNTGELFF. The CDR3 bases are TGTGCCAGCTCACGGAACAGTGGAAGCGGCCATAATACCGGGGAGCTGTTTTTT.

CDR3: CASSQITGGYEQYF. CDR3 sequence (DNA): TGTGCCAGCAGCCAAATTACAGGTGGTTACGAGCAGTACTTC. The chain is built from TRBV6-5 and TRBJ2-7, with D perhaps matching TRBD1 (5 bases). V lost 6 bases and J lost 4, with 16 bases in between. CDR1 is MNHEY and CDR2 is SVGAGI in the germline V gene. This CDR3 has 14 amino acids.

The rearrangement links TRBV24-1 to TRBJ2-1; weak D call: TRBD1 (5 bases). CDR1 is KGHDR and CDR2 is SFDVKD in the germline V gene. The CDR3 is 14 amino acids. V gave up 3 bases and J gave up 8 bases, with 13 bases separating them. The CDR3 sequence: CATSDARVGDEQFF. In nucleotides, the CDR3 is TGTGCCACCAGTGATGCCAGGGTAGGGGATGAGCAGTTCTTC.

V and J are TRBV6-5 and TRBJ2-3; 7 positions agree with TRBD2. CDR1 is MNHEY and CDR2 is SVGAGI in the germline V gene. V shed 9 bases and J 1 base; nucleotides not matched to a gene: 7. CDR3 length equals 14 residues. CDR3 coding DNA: TGTGCCAGTTCAAGGGCGGGGGGCACAGATACGCAGTATTTT. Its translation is CASSRAGGTDTQYF.